This T cell receptor (beta chain) is from a study of regulatory T cells in long-lasting Graves disease. Trimming cost V 4 bases and J 4 bases, with 11 bases left between them. Per the germline V gene, CDR1 is SGHRS and CDR2 is YFSETQ. This CDR3 is built from 13 residues. Described time point: newly diagnosed GD, antithyroid drugs for less than 3 months. Making the TCR library involved RNA that had been extracted from PBMCs. Arm-PCR of CDR3 regions and iRepertoire HTBI primers were the basis on which TCR beta libraries were built. TCRdb itself ran the multiplex PCR reads through MiXCR, one entry per CDR3 protein. The sample has 350,000 to 450,000 distinct CDR3 sequences, roughly 17% seen once. The sample was also reused in another study, on T cells in Graves' hyperthyroidism and ophthalmopathy.

The receptor's source is a man aged 40-49 years with Graves disease. Sample: peripheral blood mononuclear cells (PBMCs), taken at new diagnosis, from a patient treated with antithyroid drugs. The V call is TRBV5-1, the J call TRBJ1-2; D might be TRBD1 (5 bases). CDR3 sequence reads: CASSTGERYGYTF. DNA of the CDR3: TGCGCCAGCAGCACGGGGGAACGCTATGGCTACACCTTC.